The present T cell receptor (beta chain) was sequenced within a study of identical twins. General study findings and limits: The study found that models underestimated out-of-frame TCR alpha sharing in monozygotic twins. Reduced insertions were recorded for abundant cord blood beta clonotypes, with no such pattern in memory repertoires.

About this clonotype itself: Antigen specificity is unknown.

TCRdb reprocessed the 5' RACE reads with MiXCR, giving one entry per CDR3 protein. The data hold 500,000 to 700,000 distinct CDR3 sequences, with about 7% observed a single time. V lost 7 bases and J lost 9, with 22 bases in between. The germline V gene has CDR1 ENHRY and CDR2 SYGVKD. The CDR3 is 15 amino acids. This same sample was also taken into another study, of yellow fever vaccine responses in identical twins.

What was sequenced was PBMCs. The receptor was isolated from a woman aged 18-35 years in good health. The V call is TRBV10-3, the J call TRBJ2-1; D is perhaps TRBD1 (6 bases). This chain's CDR3 is CAITERTVGDLEQFF. In DNA form, the CDR3 reads TGTGCCATCACCGAGAGGACAGTTGGGGACCTTGAGCAGTTCTTC.